This T cell receptor beta chain came from a study of Tregs in tolerant kidney transplant recipients. The nonmyeloablative bone marrow transplants came from related graft donors, with transient mixed chimerism. The CDR3 loop spans 13 amino acids. Per germline, CDR1 SGHNT and CDR2 YENEEA. Trimming left V 3 bases short and J 2 bases short, with 6 bases between. Sequencing used immunoSEQ multiplex PCR; TCRdb keeps in-frame clones, though not all of them. The sample consists of fewer than 60,000 clones, around 93% of them appearing once. This sequence was found in a human patient who received a combined kidney and bone marrow transplant. Among the T cells, some may be from the graft donor. The specimen comprised CD8+ T cells from blood (PBMCs), sampled 24 months after the transplant. The chain has TRBV11-3 and TRBJ2-3, with D unclear. The CDR3 protein is CASSFTYTDTQYF. CDR3 coding DNA: TGTGCCAGCAGCTTCACTTACACAGATACGCAGTATTTT.